Below, 17 T cell receptor beta chains from the same sample are listed, as sequenced in a study of siplizumab effects on memory and regulatory T cells. This table comes from immunoSEQ multiplex PCR, and its TCRdb copy is limited to in-frame clones, with some not included. Here the sample spans some 100,000 clones, approximately 92% being singletons. The sample consisted of CD4+ T cells sorted from blood. Receptor source: a human donor in good health. Some clones in this sample may be carry-over from other donors' samples.

V is TRBV19 and J is TRBJ2-7; TRBD1 matches 8 bases. This CDR3 is 13 amino acids long. CDR1 LNHDA and CDR2 SQIVND come from the germline V gene (reference sequence). V was clipped by 5 bases and J by 1 base; unmatched bases: 1. The CDR3 DNA reads as TGTGCCAGTAGTCGGGACAGGTCCTACGAGCAGTACTTC. Translation: CASSRDRSYEQYF.

The V gene is TRBV28, the J gene TRBJ2-7; the match to TRBD1 covers 7 bases. The CDR3 is made up of 15 amino acids. The germline CDR1 and CDR2 sequences are MDHEN and SYDVKM. With 5 bases clipped from V and 0 bases from J, the junction kept 7 bases outside the gene matches. The chain's CDR3 is CASSQPTGLSYEQYF. In DNA form, the CDR3 reads TGTGCCAGCAGTCAACCGACAGGGCTCTCCTACGAGCAGTACTTC.

The chain has TRBV4-1 and TRBJ2-1; possibly TRBD1 for D (5 bases). The CDR3 covers 16 residues. Germline assignment: CDR1 MGHRA and CDR2 YSYEKL. V lost 8 bases and J lost 0, with 17 bases in between. CDR3 coding DNA: TGCGCCAGCGCCCAACAAGGGGTGATCTCCTACAATGAGCAGTTCTTC. Protein sequence: CASAQQGVISYNEQFF.

CDR3 coding DNA: TGCGCCAGCAGCTTGCAGGGACTTCACTATGGCTACACCTTC. Translating gives CASSLQGLHYGYTF. The chain links TRBV5-1 to TRBJ1-2, with D perhaps matching TRBD1 (5 bases). The V end lost 1 base, the J end lost 3 bases, and 10 bases lay between the germline ends. The CDR3 totals 14 residues. Per the germline V gene, CDR1 is SGHRS and CDR2 is YFSETQ.

This clone has just a few counts. V is TRBV6-6 and J is TRBJ2-3, with 10 bases matching TRBD1. Germline values: CDR1 MNHNY, CDR2 SVGAGI (reference sequence). With V trimmed by 2 bases and J by 4 bases, 3 bases remained unmatched. This CDR3 contains 15 residues. The CDR3 protein is CASSYGTGDSDTQYF. The CDR3 DNA sequence: TGTGCCAGCAGTTACGGGACAGGGGATTCAGATACGCAGTATTTT.

V usage is TRBV2 and J usage is TRBJ1-1; no firm D call. Germline CDR1 and CDR2: SNHLY and FYNNEI. V was trimmed by 6 bases and J by 6 bases, leaving 14 bases between them. The CDR3 spans 13 residues. The CDR3 is CASSPGLIPEAFF. Written as DNA, the CDR3 is TGTGCCAGCAGCCCGGGATTGATCCCTGAAGCTTTCTTT.

This chain joins TRBV7-8 and TRBJ2-5; D is unclear. The CDR3 is 15 residues long. V dropped 4 bases and J dropped 5 bases, with 17 bases sitting between them. Germline CDR1 and CDR2: SGHVS and FQNEAQ. The CDR3 sequence: CASSYDESPGETQYF. Written as DNA, the CDR3 is TGTGCCAGCAGCTATGATGAGTCCCCCGGGGAGACCCAGTACTTC. Full variable domain (missing parts from reference TRBV7-8 and TRBJ2-5): GAGVSQSPRYKVAKRGQDVALRCDPISGHVSLFWYQQALGQGPEFLTYFQNEAQLDKSGLPSDRFFAERPEGSVSTLKIQRTQQEDSAVYLCASSYDESPGETQYFGPGTRLLVL.

This clone came up once. J is TRBJ2-1 and V is TRBV7-6, with TRBD2 matching 8 bases. From germline, CDR1 is SGHVS and CDR2 FNYEAQ. With 5 bases clipped from V and 8 bases from J, the junction kept 11 bases outside the gene matches. The CDR3 totals 15 residues. This chain's CDR3 is CASSPWGTREDEQFF. The CDR3 DNA follows: TGTGCCAGCAGCCCCTGGGGGACTAGGGAGGATGAGCAGTTCTTC. Variable domain in full (rest from reference TRBV7-6 and TRBJ2-1): GAGVSQSPRYKVTKRGQDVALRCDPISGHVSLYWYRQALGQGPEFLTYFNYEAQQDKSGLPNDRFSAERPEGSISTLTIQRTEQRDSAMYRCASSPWGTREDEQFFGPGTRLTVL.

V usage is TRBV6-5 and J usage is TRBJ2-3, with 10 bases fitting TRBD1. The CDR3 sequence is 15 residues long. The germline V gene has CDR1 MNHEY and CDR2 SVGAGI. Losses at the gene ends were 5 bases for V and 3 bases for J; bases not matched to a gene: 5. The CDR3 DNA sequence: TGTGCCAGCAGTCGCGACAGGGGGCGGACAGATACGCAGTATTTT. The encoded protein is CASSRDRGRTDTQYF.

This clone has a handful of counts. The rearrangement uses TRBV19 and TRBJ1-1, with TRBD1 matching 9 bases. V was pared by 6 bases and J by 5 bases, with 10 bases of the junction left unmatched. In germline, CDR1 is LNHDA, CDR2 SQIVND (reference sequence). This CDR3 has 15 residues. CDR3 in DNA: TGTGCCAGTAGGGAGACAGGGGGTTCGGGAACTGAAGCTTTCTTT. It codes for CASRETGGSGTEAFF.

This chain uses TRBV21-1 with TRBJ2-1; the D call TRBD2 from the table was never checked on the DNA. TRBV21-1 is marked as a pseudogene. This CDR3 comprises 20 residues. CDR3 loop: CASSKIPGLAGGPYVHEQFF. CDR3 coding DNA: TGTGCCAGCAGCAAAATTCCGGGACTAGCGGGAGGGCCTTATGTCCATGAGCAGTTCTTC.

The chain recombines TRBV19 with TRBJ2-7, with 9 bases aligning to TRBD2. Germline V gene sequence: CDR1 LNHDA, CDR2 SQIVND (reference sequence). This CDR3 spans 12 amino acids. J was trimmed by 12 bases and V by 8 bases; bases with no gene match: 11. The CDR3 loop reads CASSEAGGRPYF. In nucleotides, the CDR3 is TGTGCCAGTTCAGAGGCGGGAGGGAGGCCGTACTTC.

The chain uses TRBV28 and TRBJ2-1; 15 positions agree with TRBD2. Germline values: CDR1 MDHEN, CDR2 SYDVKM. J lost 7 bases, V lost 3 bases, and 7 bases had no gene match. The CDR3 spans 17 residues. The CDR3 DNA reads TGTGCCAGCAGTTTCAGGAAGGGACTAGCGGGAGGAAATGAGCAGTTCTTC. It codes for CASSFRKGLAGGNEQFF. Full variable domain (rest looked up from reference TRBV28 and TRBJ2-1): DVKVTQSSRYLVKRTGEKVFLECVQDMDHENMFWYRQDPGLGLRLIYFSYDVKMKEKGDIPEGYSVSREKKERFSLILESASTNQTSMYLCASSFRKGLAGGNEQFFGPGTRLTVL.

J is TRBJ2-1 and V is TRBV6-6, with 7 bases aligning to TRBD2. Germline-derived CDR1 and CDR2 are MNHNY and SVGAGI (reference sequence). The trim removed 4 bases at V and 4 bases at J, leaving 7 bases unmatched. This CDR3 is built from 15 residues. The CDR3 loop is CASSSGKRDYNEQFF. CDR3 nucleotides: TGTGCCAGCAGTTCGGGGAAGCGGGATTACAATGAGCAGTTCTTC.

The chain couples TRBV18 to TRBJ1-2, with D uncertain. The germline V gene has CDR1 KGHSH and CDR2 LQKENI. V was trimmed by 6 bases and J by 2 bases, leaving 13 bases between them. The CDR3 is 14 amino acids. The CDR3: CASSPDPGNYGYTF. The CDR3 nucleotides are TGTGCCAGCTCCCCGGACCCCGGGAACTATGGCTACACCTTC.

As for this clone: Other DNA sequences in the same sample also yield this CDR3. The chain couples TRBV15 to TRBJ1-5; no reliable D call. CDR3 size: 12 residues. Trimming pared 1 base from V and 4 bases from J, leaving 2 bases between. Germline assignment: CDR1 LNHNV and CDR2 YYDKDF (reference sequence). Written as DNA, the CDR3 is TGTGCCACCAGCAGAGTGAATCAGCCCCAGCATTTT. Its translation: CATSRVNQPQHF. Full variable domain (rest looked up from reference TRBV15 and TRBJ1-5): DAMVIQNPRYQVTQFGKPVTLSCSQTLNHNVMYWYQQKSSQAPKLLFHYYDKDFNNEADTPDNFQSRRPNTSFCFLDIRSPGLGDTAMYLCATSRVNQPQHFGDGTRLSIL.

The chain combines TRBV7-6 with TRBJ2-6; possibly TRBD2 for D (5 bases). The CDR3 is made up of 19 amino acids. Between the trimmed V and J ends, which lost 0 bases and 0 bases, there was a span of 15 bases. The germline CDR1 and CDR2 sequences are SGHVS and FNYEAQ. The CDR3 sequence: CASSLALGVVGSGANVLTF. CDR3 in DNA: TGTGCCAGCAGCTTAGCGCTCGGGGTGGTTGGCTCTGGGGCCAACGTCCTGACTTTC.